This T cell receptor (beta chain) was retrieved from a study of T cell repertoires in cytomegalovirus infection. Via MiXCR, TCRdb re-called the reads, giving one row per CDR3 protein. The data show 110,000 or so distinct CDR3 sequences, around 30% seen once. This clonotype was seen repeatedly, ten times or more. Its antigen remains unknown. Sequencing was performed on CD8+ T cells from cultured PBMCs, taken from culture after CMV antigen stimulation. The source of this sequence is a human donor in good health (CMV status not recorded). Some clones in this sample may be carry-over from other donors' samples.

For the CDR3, the DNA is TGTGCCAGCAGTTTAGGACAGGGGCGCAATGAGCAGTTCTTC. This codes for CASSLGQGRNEQFF. The chain employs TRBV12-3 or TRBV12-4 and TRBJ2-1; 8 positions agree with TRBD1. The length of the CDR3 is 14 residues. Losses at the gene ends were 1 base for V and 6 bases for J; bases not matched to a gene: 2.